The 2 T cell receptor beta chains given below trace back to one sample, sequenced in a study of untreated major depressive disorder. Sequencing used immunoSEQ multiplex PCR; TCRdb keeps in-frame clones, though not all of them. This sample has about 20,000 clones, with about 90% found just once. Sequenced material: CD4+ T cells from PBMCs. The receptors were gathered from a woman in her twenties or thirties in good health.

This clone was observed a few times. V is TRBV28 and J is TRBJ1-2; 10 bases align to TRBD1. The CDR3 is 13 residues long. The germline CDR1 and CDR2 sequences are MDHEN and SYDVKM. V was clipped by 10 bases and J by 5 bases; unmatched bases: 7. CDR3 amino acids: CATPGTGAYGYTF. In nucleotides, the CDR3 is TGTGCCACCCCCGGGACAGGGGCTTATGGCTACACCTTC.

In nucleotides, the CDR3 is TGCGCCAGCAGCTCGGCGGGGGCCAACACAGATACGCAGTATTTT. Its protein product is CASSSAGANTDTQYF. The rearrangement joins TRBV5-1 to TRBJ2-3; possibly TRBD2 for D (7 bases). The CDR3 spans 15 residues. The germline gives CDR1 SGHRS, CDR2 YFSETQ. V was clipped by 3 bases and J by 2 bases, with 13 bases between them.